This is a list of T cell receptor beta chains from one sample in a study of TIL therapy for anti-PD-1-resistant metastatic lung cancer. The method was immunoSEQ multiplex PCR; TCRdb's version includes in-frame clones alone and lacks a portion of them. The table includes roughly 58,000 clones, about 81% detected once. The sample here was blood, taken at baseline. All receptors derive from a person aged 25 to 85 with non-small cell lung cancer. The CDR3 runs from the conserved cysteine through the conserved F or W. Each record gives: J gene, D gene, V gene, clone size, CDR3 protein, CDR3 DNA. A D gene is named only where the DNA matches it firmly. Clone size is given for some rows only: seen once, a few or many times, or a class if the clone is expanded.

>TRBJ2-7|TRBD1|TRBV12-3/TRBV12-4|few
CASSRGQAYEQYF
TGTGCCAGCAGCCGCGGACAGGCCTACGAGCAGTACTTC
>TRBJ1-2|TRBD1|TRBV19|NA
CASSIPRILGGQAAYYGYTF
TGTGCCAGTAGTATCCCACGCATACTAGGGGGACAGGCCGCTTACTATGGCTACACCTTC
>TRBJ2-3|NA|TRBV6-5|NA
CASSYQGGGRTQYF
TGTGCCAGCAGTTACCAAGGGGGGGGGCGGACGCAGTATTTT
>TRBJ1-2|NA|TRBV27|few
CASSSLGSTFNYGYTF
TGTGCCAGCAGTTCCCTCGGGTCGACCTTTAACTATGGCTACACCTTC
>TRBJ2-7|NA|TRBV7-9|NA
CASSGDTSSYEQYF
TGTGCCAGCTCGGGGGATACAAGCTCCTACGAGCAGTACTTC
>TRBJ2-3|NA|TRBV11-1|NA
CASSASGLGSQYF
TGTGCCAGCAGCGCCTCCGGGCTCGGGTCGCAGTATTTT
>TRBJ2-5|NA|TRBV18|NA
CASSGTSQETQYF
TGTGCCAGCTCAGGGACATCCCAAGAGACCCAGTACTTC
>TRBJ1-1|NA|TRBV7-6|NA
CASSPAVSTEAFF
TGTGCCAGCAGCCCCGCAGTCTCCACTGAAGCTTTCTTT
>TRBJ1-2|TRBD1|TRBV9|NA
CASSRQGGGYTF
TGTGCCAGCAGCCGACAGGGTGGCGGCTACACCTTC
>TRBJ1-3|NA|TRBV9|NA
CASSVTTGSGNTIYF
TGTGCCAGCAGCGTGACGACGGGCTCTGGAAACACCATATATTTT
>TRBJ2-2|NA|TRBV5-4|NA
CASSHNRQELFF
TGTGCCAGCAGCCATAATCGACAGGAGCTGTTTTTT
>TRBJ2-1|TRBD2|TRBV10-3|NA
CAISPGTSGFNEQFF
TGTGCCATCAGTCCCGGGACTAGCGGCTTCAATGAGCAGTTCTTC
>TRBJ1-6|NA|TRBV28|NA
CASMSSYNSPLHF
TGTGCCAGCATGAGCTCCTATAATTCACCCCTCCACTTT
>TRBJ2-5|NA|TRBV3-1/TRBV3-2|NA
CASDSSTETQYF
TGTGCCAGCGATTCGAGTACAGAGACCCAGTACTTC
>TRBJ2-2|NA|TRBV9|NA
CASSVSRNTGELFF
TGTGCCAGCAGCGTATCGCGAAACACCGGGGAGCTGTTTTTT
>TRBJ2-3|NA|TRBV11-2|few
CASSSVFQMLASTDTQYF
TGTGCCAGCAGCTCCGTATTTCAAATGCTAGCGAGCACAGATACGCAGTATTTT
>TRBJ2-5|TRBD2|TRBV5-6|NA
CASSLSSGGGPVQETQYF
TGTGCCAGCAGCCTCTCTAGCGGGGGGGGTCCCGTCCAAGAGACCCAGTACTTC
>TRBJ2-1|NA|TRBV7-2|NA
CASSPRDYNEQFF
TGTGCCAGCAGCCCTCGGGATTACAATGAGCAGTTCTTC
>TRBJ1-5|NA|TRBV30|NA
CAWSPGFQPQHF
TGTGCCTGGAGTCCGGGCTTTCAGCCCCAGCATTTT